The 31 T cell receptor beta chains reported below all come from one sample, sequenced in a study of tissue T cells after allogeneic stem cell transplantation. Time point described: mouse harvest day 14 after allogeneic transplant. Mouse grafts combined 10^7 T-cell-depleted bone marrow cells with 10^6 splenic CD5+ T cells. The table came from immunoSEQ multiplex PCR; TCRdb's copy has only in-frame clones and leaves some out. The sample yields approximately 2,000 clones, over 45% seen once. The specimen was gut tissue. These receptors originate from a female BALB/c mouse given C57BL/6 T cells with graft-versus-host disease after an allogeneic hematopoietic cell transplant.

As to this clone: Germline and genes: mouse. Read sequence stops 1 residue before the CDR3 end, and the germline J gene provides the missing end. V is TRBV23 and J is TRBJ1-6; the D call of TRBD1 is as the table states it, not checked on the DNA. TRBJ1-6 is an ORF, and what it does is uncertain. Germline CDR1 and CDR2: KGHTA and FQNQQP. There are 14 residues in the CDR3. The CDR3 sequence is CSSSQGHGNSPLYF. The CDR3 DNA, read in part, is TGCTCCAGCAGCCAGGGACACGGAAATTCGCCCCTCTAC.

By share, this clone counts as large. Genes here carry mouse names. The DNA read from the CDR3 is TGTGCCAGCAGTATCAGCTGGGGGGGTGACACCTTGTAC. It codes for CASSISWGGDTLY. The CDR3, in full, reads CASSISWGGDTLYF. V is TRBV19 and J is TRBJ2-4; 9 nucleotides line up with TRBD2. The read comes to an end 1 residue before the CDR3 does, leaving the germline J gene to fill in the end. Losses at the gene ends were 2 bases for V and 7 bases for J; bases not matched to a gene: 5. This CDR3 spans 14 amino acids. Germline CDR1 FNHDT, CDR2 SITEND (reference sequence).

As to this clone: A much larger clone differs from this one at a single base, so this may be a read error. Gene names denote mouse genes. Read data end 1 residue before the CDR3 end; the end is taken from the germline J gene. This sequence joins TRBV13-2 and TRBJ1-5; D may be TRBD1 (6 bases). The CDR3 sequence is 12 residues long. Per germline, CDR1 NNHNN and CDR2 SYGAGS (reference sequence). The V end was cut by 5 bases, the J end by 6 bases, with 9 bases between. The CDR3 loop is CASGDRRQAPLF. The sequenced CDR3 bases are TGTGCCAGCGGAGACAGGCGCCAGGCTCCGCTT.

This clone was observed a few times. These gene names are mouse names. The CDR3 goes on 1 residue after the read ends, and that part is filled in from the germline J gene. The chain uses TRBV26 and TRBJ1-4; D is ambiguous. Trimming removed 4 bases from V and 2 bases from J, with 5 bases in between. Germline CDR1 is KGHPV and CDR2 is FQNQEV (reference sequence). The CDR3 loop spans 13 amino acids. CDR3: CASSQRSNERLFF. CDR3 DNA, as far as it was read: TGTGCCAGCAGTCAGAGGTCCAACGAAAGATTATTT. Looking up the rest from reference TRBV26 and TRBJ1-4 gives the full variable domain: NSKVIQTPRYLVKGQGQKAKMRCIPEKGHPVVFWYQQNKNNEFKFLINFQNQEVLQQIDMTEKRFSAECPSNSPCSLEIQSSEAGDSALYLCASSQRSNERLFFGHGTKLSVL.

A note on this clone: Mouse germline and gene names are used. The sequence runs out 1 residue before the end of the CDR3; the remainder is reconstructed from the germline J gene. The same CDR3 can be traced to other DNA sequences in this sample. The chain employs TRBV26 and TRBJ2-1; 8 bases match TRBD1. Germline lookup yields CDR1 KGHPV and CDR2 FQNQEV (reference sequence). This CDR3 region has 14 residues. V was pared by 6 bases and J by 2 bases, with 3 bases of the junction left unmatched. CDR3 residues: CASSRQGYYAEQFF. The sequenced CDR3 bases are TGTGCCAGCAGCAGACAGGGGTACTATGCTGAGCAGTTC. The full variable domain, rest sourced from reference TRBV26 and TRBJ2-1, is NSKVIQTPRYLVKGQGQKAKMRCIPEKGHPVVFWYQQNKNNEFKFLINFQNQEVLQQIDMTEKRFSAECPSNSPCSLEIQSSEAGDSALYLCASSRQGYYAEQFFGPGTRLTVL.

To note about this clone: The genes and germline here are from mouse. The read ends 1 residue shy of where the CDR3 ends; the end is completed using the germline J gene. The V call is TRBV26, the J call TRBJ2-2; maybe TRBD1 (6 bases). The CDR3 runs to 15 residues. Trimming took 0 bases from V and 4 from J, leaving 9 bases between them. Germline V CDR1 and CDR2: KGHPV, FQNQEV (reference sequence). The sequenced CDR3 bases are TGTGCCAGCAGTCTGTCGCAGGGGAGCACCGGGCAGCTCTAC. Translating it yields CASSLSQGSTGQLY. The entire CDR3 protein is CASSLSQGSTGQLYF.

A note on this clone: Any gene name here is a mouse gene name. Incomplete CDR3 DNA: TGTGCCAGCAGTCCGGGACACAATTCTGGAAATACGCTCTAT. Translation gives CASSPGHNSGNTLY. From start to end, the CDR3 is CASSPGHNSGNTLYF. The V gene is TRBV26, the J gene TRBJ1-3; D possibly corresponds to TRBD1 (6 bases). The read terminates 1 residue ahead of where the CDR3 ends, so the germline J gene completes it. Germline CDR1 reads KGHPV; CDR2 reads FQNQEV (reference sequence). The CDR3 contains 15 residues. Trimming pared 4 bases from V and 0 bases from J, leaving 10 bases between. The full variable domain, rest sourced from reference TRBV26 and TRBJ1-3, is NSKVIQTPRYLVKGQGQKAKMRCIPEKGHPVVFWYQQNKNNEFKFLINFQNQEVLQQIDMTEKRFSAECPSNSPCSLEIQSSEAGDSALYLCASSPGHNSGNTLYFGEGSRLIVV.

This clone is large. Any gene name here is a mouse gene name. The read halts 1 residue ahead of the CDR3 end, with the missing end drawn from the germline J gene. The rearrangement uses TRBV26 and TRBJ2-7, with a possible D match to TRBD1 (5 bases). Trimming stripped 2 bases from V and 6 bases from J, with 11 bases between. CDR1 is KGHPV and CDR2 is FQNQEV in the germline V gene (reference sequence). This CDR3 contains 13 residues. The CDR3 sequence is CASSLAGWAEQYF. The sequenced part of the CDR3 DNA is TGTGCCAGCAGTCTGGCAGGGTGGGCTGAACAGTAC.

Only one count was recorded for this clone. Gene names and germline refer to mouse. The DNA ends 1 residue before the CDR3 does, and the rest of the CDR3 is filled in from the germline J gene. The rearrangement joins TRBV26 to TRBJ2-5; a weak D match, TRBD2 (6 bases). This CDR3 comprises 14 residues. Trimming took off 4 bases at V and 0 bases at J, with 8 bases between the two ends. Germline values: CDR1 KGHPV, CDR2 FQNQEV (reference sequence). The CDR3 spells CASSRTVNQDTQYF. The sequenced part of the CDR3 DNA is TGTGCCAGCAGTCGGACTGTTAACCAAGACACCCAGTAC.

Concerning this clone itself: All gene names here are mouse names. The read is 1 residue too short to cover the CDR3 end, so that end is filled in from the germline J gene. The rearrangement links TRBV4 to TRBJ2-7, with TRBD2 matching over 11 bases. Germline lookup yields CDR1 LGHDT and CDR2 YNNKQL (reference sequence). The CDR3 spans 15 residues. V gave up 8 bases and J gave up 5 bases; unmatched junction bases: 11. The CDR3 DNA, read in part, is TGTGCCAGCTCGCCGGACTGGGGGGCTTCCAATGAACAGTAC. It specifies CASSPDWGASNEQY. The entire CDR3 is CASSPDWGASNEQYF.

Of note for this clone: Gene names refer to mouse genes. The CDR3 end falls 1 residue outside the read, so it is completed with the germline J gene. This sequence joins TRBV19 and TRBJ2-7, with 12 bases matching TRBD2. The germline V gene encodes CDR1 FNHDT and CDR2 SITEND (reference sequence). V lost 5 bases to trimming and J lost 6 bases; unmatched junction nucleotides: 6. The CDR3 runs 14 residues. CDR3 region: CASRSGLGGREQYF. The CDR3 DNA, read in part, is TGTGCCAGCAGGTCGGGACTGGGGGGTCGTGAACAGTAC.

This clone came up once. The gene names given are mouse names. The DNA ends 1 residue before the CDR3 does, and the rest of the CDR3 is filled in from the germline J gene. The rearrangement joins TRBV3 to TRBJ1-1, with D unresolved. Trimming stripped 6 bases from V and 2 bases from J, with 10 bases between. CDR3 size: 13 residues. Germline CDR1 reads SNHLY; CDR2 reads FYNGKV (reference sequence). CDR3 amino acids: CASSPGYNTEVFF. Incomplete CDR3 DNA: TGTGCCAGCAGTCCGGGCTATAACACAGAAGTCTTC.

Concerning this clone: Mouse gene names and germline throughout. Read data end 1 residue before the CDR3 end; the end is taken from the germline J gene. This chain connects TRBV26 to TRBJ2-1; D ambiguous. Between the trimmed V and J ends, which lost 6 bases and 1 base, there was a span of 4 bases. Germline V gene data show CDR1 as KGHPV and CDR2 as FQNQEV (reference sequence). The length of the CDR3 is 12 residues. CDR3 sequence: CASSLNYAEQFF. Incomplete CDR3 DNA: TGTGCCAGCAGCCTGAACTATGCTGAGCAGTTC.

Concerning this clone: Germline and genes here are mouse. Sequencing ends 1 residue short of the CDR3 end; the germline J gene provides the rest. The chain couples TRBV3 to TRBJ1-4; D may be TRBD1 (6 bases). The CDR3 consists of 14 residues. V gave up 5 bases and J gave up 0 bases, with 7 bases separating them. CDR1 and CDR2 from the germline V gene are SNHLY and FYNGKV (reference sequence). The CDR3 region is CASSRTVSNERLFF. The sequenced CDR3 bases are TGTGCCAGCAGCCGGACAGTTTCCAACGAAAGATTATTT.

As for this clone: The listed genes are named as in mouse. CDR3 residues: CASSLWTGGYEQYF. The CDR3 bases that were read are TGTGCCAGCAGTCTCTGGACAGGGGGGTATGAACAGTAC. V usage is TRBV26 and J usage is TRBJ2-7; 10 positions match TRBD1. The CDR3 goes on 1 residue after the read ends, and that part is filled in from the germline J gene. CDR1 KGHPV and CDR2 FQNQEV come from the germline V gene (reference sequence). The CDR3 totals 14 residues. With 3 bases clipped from V and 4 bases from J, the junction kept 3 bases outside the gene matches.

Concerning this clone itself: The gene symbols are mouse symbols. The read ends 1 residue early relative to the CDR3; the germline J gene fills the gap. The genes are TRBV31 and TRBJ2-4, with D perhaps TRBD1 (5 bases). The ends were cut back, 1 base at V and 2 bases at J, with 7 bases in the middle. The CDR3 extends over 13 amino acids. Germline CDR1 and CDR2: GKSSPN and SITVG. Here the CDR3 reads CAWSPTDQNTLYF. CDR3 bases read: TGTGCCTGGAGTCCGACAGATCAAAACACCTTGTAC. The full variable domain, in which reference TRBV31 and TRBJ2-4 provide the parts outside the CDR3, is AQTIHQWPVAEIKAVGSPLSLGCTIKGKSSPNLYWYWQATGGTLQQLFYSITVGQVESVVQLNLSASRPKDDQFILSTEKLLLSHSGFYLCAWSPTDQNTLYFGAGTRLSVL.

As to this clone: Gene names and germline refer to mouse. The CDR3 DNA, read in part, is TGTGCCAGCAGTCCCGACAGTAACCAAGACACCCAGTAC. Its translation is CASSPDSNQDTQY. In full, the CDR3 reads CASSPDSNQDTQYF. The chain uses TRBV13-3 and TRBJ2-5; possibly TRBD1 for D (5 bases). From the germline J gene comes the end of the CDR3, since the read stops 1 residue before it. Trimming took 4 bases from V and 0 from J, leaving 9 bases between them. This CDR3 is 14 amino acids long. Germline V lookup: CDR1 NNHDY, CDR2 SYVADS.

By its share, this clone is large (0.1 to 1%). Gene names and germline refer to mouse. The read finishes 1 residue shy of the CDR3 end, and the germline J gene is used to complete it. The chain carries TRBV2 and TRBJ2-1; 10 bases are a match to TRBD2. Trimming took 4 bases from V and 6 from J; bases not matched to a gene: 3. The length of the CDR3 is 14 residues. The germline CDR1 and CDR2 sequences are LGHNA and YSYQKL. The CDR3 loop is CASSPGLGLAEQFF. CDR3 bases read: TGTGCCAGCAGCCCGGGACTGGGGCTTGCTGAGCAGTTC.

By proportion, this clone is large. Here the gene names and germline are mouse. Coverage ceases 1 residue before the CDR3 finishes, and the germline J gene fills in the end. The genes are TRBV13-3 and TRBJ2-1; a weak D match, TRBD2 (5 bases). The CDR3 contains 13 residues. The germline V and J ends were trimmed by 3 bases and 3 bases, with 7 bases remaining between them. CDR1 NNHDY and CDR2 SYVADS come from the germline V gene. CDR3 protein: CASSAGIYAEQFF. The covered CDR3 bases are TGTGCCAGCAGTGCTGGGATCTATGCTGAGCAGTTC.

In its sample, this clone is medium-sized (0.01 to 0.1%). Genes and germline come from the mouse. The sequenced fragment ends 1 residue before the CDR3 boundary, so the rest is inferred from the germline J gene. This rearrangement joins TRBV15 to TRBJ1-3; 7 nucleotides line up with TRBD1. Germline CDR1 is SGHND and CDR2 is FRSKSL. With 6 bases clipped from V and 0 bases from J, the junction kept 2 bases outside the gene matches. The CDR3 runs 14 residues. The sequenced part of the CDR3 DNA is TGTGCCAGCAGCAGGGGGTCTTCTGGAAATACGCTCTAT. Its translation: CASSRGSSGNTLY. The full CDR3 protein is CASSRGSSGNTLYF.

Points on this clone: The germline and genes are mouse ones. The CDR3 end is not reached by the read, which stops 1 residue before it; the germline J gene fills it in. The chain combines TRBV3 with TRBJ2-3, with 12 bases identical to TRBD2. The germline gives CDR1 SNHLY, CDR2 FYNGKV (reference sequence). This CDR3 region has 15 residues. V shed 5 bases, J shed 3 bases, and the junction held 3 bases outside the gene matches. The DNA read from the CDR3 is TGTGCCAGCAGCGTGGGACTGGGGGGCGCAGAAACGCTGTAT. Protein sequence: CASSVGLGGAETLY. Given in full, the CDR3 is CASSVGLGGAETLYF.

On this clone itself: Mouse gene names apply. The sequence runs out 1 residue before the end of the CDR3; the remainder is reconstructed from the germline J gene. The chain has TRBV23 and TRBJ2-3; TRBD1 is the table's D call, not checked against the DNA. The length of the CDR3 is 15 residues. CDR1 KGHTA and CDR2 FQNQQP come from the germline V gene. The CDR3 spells CSSSQSKGAAETLYF. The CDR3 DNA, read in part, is TGCTCCAGCAGTCAATCGAAGGGGGCTGCAGAAACGCTGTAT.

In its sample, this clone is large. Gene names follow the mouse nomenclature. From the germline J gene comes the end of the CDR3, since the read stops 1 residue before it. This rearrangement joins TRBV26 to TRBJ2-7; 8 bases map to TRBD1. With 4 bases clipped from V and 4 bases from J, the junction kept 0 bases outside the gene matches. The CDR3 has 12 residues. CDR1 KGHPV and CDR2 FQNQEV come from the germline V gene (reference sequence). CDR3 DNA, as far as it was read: TGTGCCAGCAGTCGGACAGGGTATGAACAGTAC. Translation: CASSRTGYEQY. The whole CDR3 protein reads CASSRTGYEQYF.

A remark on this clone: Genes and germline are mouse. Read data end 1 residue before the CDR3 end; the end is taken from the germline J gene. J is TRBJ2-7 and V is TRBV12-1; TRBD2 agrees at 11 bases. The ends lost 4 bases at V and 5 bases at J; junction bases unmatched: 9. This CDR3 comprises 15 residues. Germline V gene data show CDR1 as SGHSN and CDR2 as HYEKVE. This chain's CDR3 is CASSPDWGASNEQYF. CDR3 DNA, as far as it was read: TGTGCCAGCTCGCCGGACTGGGGGGCTTCCAATGAACAGTAC.

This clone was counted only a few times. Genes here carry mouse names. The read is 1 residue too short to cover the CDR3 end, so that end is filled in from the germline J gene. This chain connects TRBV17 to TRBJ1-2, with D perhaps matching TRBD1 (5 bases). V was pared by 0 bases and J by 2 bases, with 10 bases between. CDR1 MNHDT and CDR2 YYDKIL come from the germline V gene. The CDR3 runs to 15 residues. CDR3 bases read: TGTGCTAGCAGTAGAGATGGGGGAGGGAACTCCGACTACACC. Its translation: CASSRDGGGNSDYT. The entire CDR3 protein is CASSRDGGGNSDYTF. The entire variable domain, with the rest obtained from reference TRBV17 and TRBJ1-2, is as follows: DTTVKQNPRYKLARVGKPVNLICSQTMNHDTMYWYQKKPNQAPKLLLFYYDKILNREADTFEKFQSSRPNNSFCSLYIGSAGLEYSAMYLCASSRDGGGNSDYTFGSGTRLLVI.

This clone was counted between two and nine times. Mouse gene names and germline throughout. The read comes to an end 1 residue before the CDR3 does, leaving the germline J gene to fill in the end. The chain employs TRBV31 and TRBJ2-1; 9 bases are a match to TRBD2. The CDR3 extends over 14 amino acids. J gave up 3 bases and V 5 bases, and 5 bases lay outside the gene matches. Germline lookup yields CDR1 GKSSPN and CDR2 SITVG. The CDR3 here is CAWGPGLGYAEQFF. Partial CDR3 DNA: TGTGCCTGGGGTCCGGGACTGGGCTATGCTGAGCAGTTC.

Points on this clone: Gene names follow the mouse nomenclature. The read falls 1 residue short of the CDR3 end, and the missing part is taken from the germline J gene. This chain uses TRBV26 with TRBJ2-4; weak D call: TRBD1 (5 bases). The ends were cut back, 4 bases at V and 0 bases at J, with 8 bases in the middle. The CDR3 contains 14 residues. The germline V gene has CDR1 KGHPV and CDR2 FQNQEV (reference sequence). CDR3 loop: CASSPDRSQNTLYF. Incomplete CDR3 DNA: TGTGCCAGCAGTCCAGACAGAAGTCAAAACACCTTGTAC.

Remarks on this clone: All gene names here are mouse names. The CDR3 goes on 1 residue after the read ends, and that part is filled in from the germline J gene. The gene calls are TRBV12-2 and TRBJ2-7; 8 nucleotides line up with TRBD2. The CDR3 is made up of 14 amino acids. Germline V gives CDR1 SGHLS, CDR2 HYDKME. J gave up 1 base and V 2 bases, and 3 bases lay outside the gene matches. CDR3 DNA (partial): TGTGCCAGCTCTCCGTACTGGGGGTCCTATGAACAGTAC. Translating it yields CASSPYWGSYEQY. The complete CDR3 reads CASSPYWGSYEQYF.

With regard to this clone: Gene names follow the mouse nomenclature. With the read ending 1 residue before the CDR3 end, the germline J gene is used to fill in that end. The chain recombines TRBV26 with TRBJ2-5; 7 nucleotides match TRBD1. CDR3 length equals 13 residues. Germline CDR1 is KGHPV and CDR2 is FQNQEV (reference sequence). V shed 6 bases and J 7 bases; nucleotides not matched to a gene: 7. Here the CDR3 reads CASSRQGGNTQYF. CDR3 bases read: TGTGCCAGCAGCCGACAGGGTGGAAACACCCAGTAC.

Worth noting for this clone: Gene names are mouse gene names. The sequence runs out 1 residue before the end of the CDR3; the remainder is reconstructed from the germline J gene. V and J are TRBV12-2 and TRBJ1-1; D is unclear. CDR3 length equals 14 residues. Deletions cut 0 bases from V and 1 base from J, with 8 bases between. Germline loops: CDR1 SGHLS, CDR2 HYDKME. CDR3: CASSLDTINTEVFF. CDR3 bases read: TGTGCCAGCTCTCTCGACACAATAAACACAGAAGTCTTC.

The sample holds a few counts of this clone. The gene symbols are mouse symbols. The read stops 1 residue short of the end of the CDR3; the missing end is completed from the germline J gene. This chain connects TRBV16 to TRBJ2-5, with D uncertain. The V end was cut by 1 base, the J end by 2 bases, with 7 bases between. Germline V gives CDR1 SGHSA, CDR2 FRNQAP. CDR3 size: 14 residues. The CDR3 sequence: CASSLGLFQDTQYF. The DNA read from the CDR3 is TGTGCAAGCAGCTTAGGTCTGTTCCAAGACACCCAGTAC.